Shown below are 26 T cell receptor beta chains from a single sample sequenced in a study of PD-1 blockade in classical Hodgkin lymphoma. The protocol was immunoSEQ multiplex PCR, while the TCRdb copy is restricted to in-frame clones and leaves out a portion. The sample carries roughly 13,000 clones, 84% recorded once. All trial patients relapsed after autologous stem cell transplantation. Material: peripheral blood mononuclear cells (PBMCs), obtained at baseline. These TCRs come from a human donor with classical Hodgkin lymphoma.

CDR3 in amino acids: CASSATYFGGEKLFF. The CDR3 DNA sequence: TGTGCCAGCAGCGCCACCTATTTTGGGGGTGAAAAACTGTTTTTT. This sequence joins TRBV7-2 and TRBJ1-4; D is possibly TRBD1 (5 bases). This CDR3 is 15 amino acids long. Trimming stripped 5 bases from V and 7 bases from J, with 17 bases between. Germline V gene sequence: CDR1 SGHTA, CDR2 FQGNSA.

The V gene is TRBV29-1, the J gene TRBJ2-1, with TRBD2 identical over 12 bases. The CDR3 is 18 amino acids. V gave up 4 bases and J gave up 7 bases; unmatched junction bases: 17. CDR1 and CDR2 (germline): SQVTM, ANQGSEA. The CDR3 DNA sequence: TGCAGCGTTGTGGCTAGCGGGAGGGGACTGGGATTTGGGAATGAGCAGTTCTTC. Translating gives CSVVASGRGLGFGNEQFF.

The CDR3 here is CASSLAGLNEQFF. In DNA form, the CDR3 reads TGTGCCAGCAGCTTAGCCGGGTTAAATGAGCAGTTCTTC. This sequence joins TRBV7-2 and TRBJ2-1; D remains ambiguous. The CDR3 consists of 13 residues. CDR1 and CDR2 from the germline V gene are SGHTA and FQGNSA. Deletions cut 0 bases from V and 7 bases from J, with 7 bases between. The whole variable domain, filled in from reference TRBV7-2 and TRBJ2-1, reads GAGVSQSPSNKVTEKGKDVELRCDPISGHTALYWYRQSLGQGLEFLIYFQGNSAPDKSGLPSDRFSAERTGGSVSTLTIQRTQQEDSAVYLCASSLAGLNEQFFGPGTRLTVL.

This clone is a singleton in its sample. CDR3 in DNA: TGTGCCAGCAGCCAAGATCCTAGCGGGGGGATTCATGAGCAGTTCTTC. Translated, it gives CASSQDPSGGIHEQFF. The rearrangement uses TRBV4-2 and TRBJ2-1; TRBD2 matches 11 bases. V was clipped by 0 bases and J by 8 bases; unmatched bases: 6. Germline V lookup: CDR1 LGHNA, CDR2 YNFKEQ. The CDR3 spans 16 residues.

The chain employs TRBV10-3 and TRBJ1-2, with 11 bases matching TRBD1. V shed 3 bases, J shed 8 bases, and the junction held 11 bases outside the gene matches. This CDR3 comprises 16 residues. Germline V gives CDR1 ENHRY, CDR2 SYGVKD. The CDR3 nucleotides read TGTGCCATCAGTGACCAACTAGGGACAGGGGGGATCGGCTACACCTTC. This gives the protein CAISDQLGTGGIGYTF.

The rearrangement joins TRBV7-9 to TRBJ2-2; TRBD1 aligns across 7 bases. Looked up from germline, CDR1 is SEHNR and CDR2 is FQNEAQ (reference sequence). The CDR3 has 15 amino acids. V shed 6 bases and J 2 bases; nucleotides not matched to a gene: 6. The CDR3 nucleotides are TGTGCCAGCAGGCCCCGGGACAGAAACACCGGGGAGCTGTTTTTT. Its translation is CASRPRDRNTGELFF.

This clone was recorded once. The chain employs TRBV5-6 and TRBJ2-7; D is undetermined. The germline V gene has CDR1 SGHDT and CDR2 YYEEEE. The CDR3 runs 12 residues. Trimming pared 4 bases from V and 2 bases from J, leaving 7 bases between. The CDR3 nucleotides read TGTGCCAGCAGCACCGGAACCTACGAGCAGTACTTC. Translating it yields CASSTGTYEQYF. Looking up the rest from reference TRBV5-6 and TRBJ2-7 gives the full variable domain: DAGVTQSPTHLIKTRGQQVTLRCSPKSGHDTVSWYQQALGQGPQFIFQYYEEEERQRGNFPDRFSGHQFPNYSSELNVNALLLGDSALYLCASSTGTYEQYFGPGTRLTVT.

The chain employs TRBV5-6 and TRBJ1-1; D not resolved. The CDR3 loop spans 14 amino acids. With 0 bases removed from V and 1 base from J, the gap between germline ends came to 7 bases. Germline V gene lookup returns CDR1 SGHDT and CDR2 YYEEEE. The CDR3 here is CASSLAPANTEAFF. In DNA form, the CDR3 reads TGTGCCAGCAGCTTGGCTCCAGCGAACACTGAAGCTTTCTTT.

The chain combines TRBV6-5 with TRBJ2-2, with unresolved D. Germline CDR1 MNHEY, CDR2 SVGAGI. There are 13 residues in the CDR3. Trimming removed 2 bases at V and 4 bases at J, with 5 bases between. CDR3 in amino acids: CASSYTATGELFF. CDR3 in DNA: TGTGCCAGCAGTTACACGGCCACCGGGGAGCTGTTTTTT.

The J gene is TRBJ2-1, the V gene TRBV5-1, with a possible D match to TRBD1 (5 bases). Germline CDR1 reads SGHRS; CDR2 reads YFSETQ. The CDR3 extends over 13 amino acids. V was clipped by 4 bases and J by 3 bases, with 8 bases between them. The CDR3 bases are TGCGCCAGCAGCCAAGACAGCTACAATGAGCAGTTCTTC. The encoded protein is CASSQDSYNEQFF. Variable domain in full (rest from reference TRBV5-1 and TRBJ2-1): KAGVTQTPRYLIKTRGQQVTLSCSPISGHRSVSWYQQTPGQGLQFLFEYFSETQRNKGNFPGRFSGRQFSNSRSEMNVSTLELGDSALYLCASSQDSYNEQFFGPGTRLTVL.

The genes are TRBV28 and TRBJ1-6; perhaps TRBD1 as D (5 bases). Deletions cut 5 bases from V and 10 bases from J, with 18 bases between. Germline loops: CDR1 MDHEN, CDR2 SYDVKM. There are 15 residues in the CDR3. CDR3 in DNA: TGTGCCAGCAGTACCCTGGGACTTCGTGGCTCACCCCTCCACTTT. Protein: CASSTLGLRGSPLHF. The full variable domain, its missing parts supplied by reference TRBV28 and TRBJ1-6, is DVKVTQSSRYLVKRTGEKVFLECVQDMDHENMFWYRQDPGLGLRLIYFSYDVKMKEKGDIPEGYSVSREKKERFSLILESASTNQTSMYLCASSTLGLRGSPLHFGNGTRLTVT.

This chain connects TRBV28 to TRBJ2-7; 7 bases match TRBD1. V shed 6 bases, J shed 6 bases, and the junction held 2 bases outside the gene matches. The CDR3 is made up of 11 amino acids. The germline CDR1 and CDR2 sequences are MDHEN and SYDVKM. CDR3 residues: CASRTGVEQYF. The CDR3 DNA sequence: TGTGCCAGCAGAACAGGGGTCGAGCAGTACTTC. Combining the CDR3 with reference TRBV28 and TRBJ2-7 gives the whole variable domain DVKVTQSSRYLVKRTGEKVFLECVQDMDHENMFWYRQDPGLGLRLIYFSYDVKMKEKGDIPEGYSVSREKKERFSLILESASTNQTSMYLCASRTGVEQYFGPGTRLTVT.

This clone appeared once. The chain recombines TRBV6-4 with TRBJ1-6; D is unresolved. The CDR3 has 14 residues. Trimming removed 0 bases at V and 10 bases at J, with 10 bases between. Looked up from germline, CDR1 is MRHNA and CDR2 is SNTAGT. The CDR3 spells CASSDSPGKSPLHF. The CDR3 DNA reads TGTGCCAGCAGTGACTCTCCAGGAAAGTCACCCCTCCACTTT.

This chain joins TRBV5-1 and TRBJ2-3; D ambiguous. CDR3 length: 16 residues. The ends were cut back, 0 bases at V and 5 bases at J, with 16 bases in the middle. In germline, CDR1 is SGHRS, CDR2 YFSETQ. The CDR3 DNA reads as TGCGCCAGCAGCTTGGCCATGGCGGACCTTGGAGATACGCAGTATTTT. This sequence encodes CASSLAMADLGDTQYF.

The V gene is TRBV5-6, the J gene TRBJ2-1, with a tentative D call TRBD1 (6 bases). The CDR3 sequence is 15 residues long. Trimming pared 1 base from V and 7 bases from J, leaving 15 bases between. Germline V gene data show CDR1 as SGHDT and CDR2 as YYEEEE. The CDR3 sequence: CASSLSRGMMNEQFF. For the CDR3, the DNA is TGTGCCAGCAGCTTGAGCAGGGGAATGATGAATGAGCAGTTCTTC. The whole variable domain, filled in from reference TRBV5-6 and TRBJ2-1, reads DAGVTQSPTHLIKTRGQQVTLRCSPKSGHDTVSWYQQALGQGPQFIFQYYEEEERQRGNFPDRFSGHQFPNYSSELNVNALLLGDSALYLCASSLSRGMMNEQFFGPGTRLTVL.

This clone has a handful of counts. V usage is TRBV19 and J usage is TRBJ1-1, with D uncertain. Deletions cut 8 bases from V and 0 bases from J, with 10 bases between. The germline gives CDR1 LNHDA, CDR2 SQIVND (reference sequence). The CDR3 extends over 13 amino acids. CDR3: CASRRTMNTEAFF. CDR3 nucleotides: TGTGCCAGTCGAAGGACTATGAACACTGAAGCTTTCTTT.

The chain joins TRBV2 to TRBJ1-4; 9 nucleotides align to TRBD1. J was trimmed by 2 bases and V by 3 bases; bases with no gene match: 7. CDR1 SNHLY and CDR2 FYNNEI come from the germline V gene. The CDR3 consists of 17 residues. CDR3 sequence: CASSDRDRAPTNEKLFF. CDR3 coding DNA: TGTGCCAGCAGTGATCGGGACAGGGCGCCGACTAATGAAAAACTGTTTTTT.

The chain recombines TRBV15 with TRBJ2-7; D is uncertain. CDR3 size: 15 residues. Trimming took 4 bases from V and 2 from J, leaving 15 bases between them. Per germline, CDR1 LNHNV and CDR2 YYDKDF (reference sequence). The CDR3 protein is CATSKAQFTPYEQYF. The CDR3 nucleotides are TGTGCCACCAGCAAAGCCCAGTTCACCCCCTACGAGCAGTACTTC.

The rearrangement links TRBV7-8 to TRBJ2-5; no clear D. From germline, CDR1 is SGHVS and CDR2 FQNEAQ. V was shortened by 0 bases and J by 2 bases, with 10 bases between the two germline ends. This CDR3 is 15 amino acids long. The CDR3 loop reads CASSLAVGIQETQYF. The CDR3 nucleotides read TGTGCCAGCAGCTTAGCGGTGGGCATACAAGAGACCCAGTACTTC. The full variable domain, with the rest looked up from reference TRBV7-8 and TRBJ2-5, is GAGVSQSPRYKVAKRGQDVALRCDPISGHVSLFWYQQALGQGPEFLTYFQNEAQLDKSGLPSDRFFAERPEGSVSTLKIQRTQQEDSAVYLCASSLAVGIQETQYFGPGTRLLVL.

This chain uses TRBV6-1 with TRBJ2-5; D possibly corresponds to TRBD2 (6 bases). The germline CDR1 and CDR2 sequences are MNHNS and SASEGT. V was cut by 4 bases and J by 5 bases, with 14 bases left in between. The CDR3 is made up of 14 amino acids. The CDR3 loop reads CASSGGTDGETQYF. As DNA, the CDR3 is TGTGCCAGCAGTGGAGGGACTGATGGGGAGACCCAGTACTTC.

This chain joins TRBV7-2 and TRBJ2-1; no reliable D call. Germline-derived CDR1 and CDR2 are SGHTA and FQGNSA. This CDR3 is built from 12 residues. V was pared by 5 bases and J by 5 bases, with 7 bases between. The CDR3 bases are TGTGCCAGCAGCCGACGTCACAATGAGCAGTTCTTC. As protein: CASSRRHNEQFF.

This chain links TRBV2 with TRBJ2-4; D is unclear. Germline V gene sequence: CDR1 SNHLY, CDR2 FYNNEI. This CDR3 spans 16 amino acids. V lost 0 bases to trimming and J lost 2 bases, with 11 bases between them. The CDR3 DNA sequence: TGTGCCAGCAGTGAAGCAGCAGTCGGTCCCAAAAACATTCAGTACTTC. Its protein product is CASSEAAVGPKNIQYF.

This rearrangement joins TRBV29-1 to TRBJ1-5; a weak D match, TRBD1 (5 bases). This CDR3 has 13 residues. Germline values: CDR1 SQVTM, CDR2 ANQGSEA. Between the trimmed V and J ends, which lost 4 bases and 5 bases, there was a span of 12 bases. The DNA for the CDR3 is TGCAGCGTTGGGCAGGGCCAGGATCAGCCCCAGCATTTT. Amino acid sequence: CSVGQGQDQPQHF.

This clone came up once. The rearrangement joins TRBV7-9 to TRBJ2-5, with 7 bases matching TRBD1. V shed 5 bases, J shed 3 bases, and the junction held 6 bases outside the gene matches. The CDR3 sequence is 14 residues long. From germline, CDR1 is SEHNR and CDR2 FQNEAQ (reference sequence). The CDR3 loop reads CASSRGTVEETQYF. The DNA for the CDR3 is TGTGCCAGCAGCCGTGGGACAGTAGAAGAGACCCAGTACTTC.

The V gene is TRBV5-6, the J gene TRBJ2-1; weak D call: TRBD2 (6 bases). CDR3 length: 15 residues. V was shortened by 1 base and J by 3 bases, with 11 bases between the two germline ends. Germline assignment: CDR1 SGHDT and CDR2 YYEEEE. The CDR3 DNA reads as TGTGCCAGCAGCTTGACGGGGGACCTCTACAATGAGCAGTTCTTC. This codes for CASSLTGDLYNEQFF.

V is TRBV5-4 and J is TRBJ2-6, with D possibly matching TRBD1 (5 bases). The germline CDR1 and CDR2 sequences are SGHNT and YYREEE (reference sequence). The CDR3 runs to 15 residues. Trimming stripped 7 bases from V and 1 base from J, with 12 bases between. Here the CDR3 DNA reads TGTGCCAGCTTCATCCAGGGATCTGGGGCCAACGTCCTGACTTTC. Its protein product is CASFIQGSGANVLTF.